Each of the 25 T cell receptor beta chains below was sequenced from the same sample in a study of T cells in localized non-small cell lung cancer. Method: immunoSEQ multiplex PCR; TCRdb's copy keeps in-frame clones and lacks some. The profile covers tens of thousands of clones, with approximately 90% appearing a single time and about 7% taken by the ten largest. The source material was peripheral blood, sampled before any cancer treatment. All receptors derive from a woman aged 18 to 55 with stage III lung adenocarcinoma.

The V gene is TRBV4-2, the J gene TRBJ1-2; tentative D call: TRBD1 (5 bases). The germline V gene encodes CDR1 LGHNA and CDR2 YNFKEQ. V was shortened by 1 base and J by 2 bases, with 8 bases between the two germline ends. The CDR3 runs to 14 residues. The CDR3 DNA is TGTGCCAGCAGCCAAGGGGGGACGAACTATGGCTACACCTTC. It translates to CASSQGGTNYGYTF.

The chain uses TRBV29-1 and TRBJ2-1; 8 nucleotides line up with TRBD1. This CDR3 has 13 residues. CDR1 is SQVTM and CDR2 is ANQGSEA in the germline V gene. V trimming: 4 bases; J trimming: 5 bases; junction bases outside the gene matches: 4. CDR3 DNA sequence: TGCAGCGTTGCGGACAGGGCAGACAATGAGCAGTTCTTC. It specifies CSVADRADNEQFF.

The chain has TRBV4-2 and TRBJ2-5; D may correspond to TRBD1 or TRBD2 (5 bases each). Between the trimmed V and J ends, which lost 5 bases and 4 bases, there was a span of 14 bases. Germline loops: CDR1 LGHNA, CDR2 YNFKEQ. The CDR3 runs to 14 residues. This CDR3 reads CASSTGERGETQYF. The CDR3 DNA sequence: TGTGCCAGCAGCACCGGGGAAAGGGGAGAGACCCAGTACTTC.

The genes are TRBV14 and TRBJ2-3; tentatively, D is TRBD2 (7 bases). Germline assignment: CDR1 SGHDN and CDR2 FVKESK. The CDR3 covers 19 residues. Trimming stripped 3 bases from V and 4 bases from J, with 26 bases between. The CDR3 nucleotides read TGTGCCAGCAGCCATTTACGAGGGGGGGCTGTCGAGTACTCAGATACGCAGTATTTT. Amino acid sequence: CASSHLRGGAVEYSDTQYF.

CDR3 sequence: CASTQKGIYGYTF. The CDR3 nucleotides read TGTGCCAGCACCCAGAAAGGGATCTATGGCTACACCTTC. The chain couples TRBV2 to TRBJ1-2; D is undetermined. Between the trimmed V and J ends, which lost 7 bases and 4 bases, there was a span of 13 bases. CDR1 is SNHLY and CDR2 is FYNNEI in the germline V gene. This CDR3 region has 13 residues. The entire variable domain, with the rest obtained from reference TRBV2 and TRBJ1-2, is as follows: EPEVTQTPSHQVTQMGQEVILRCVPISNHLYFYWYRQILGQKVEFLVSFYNNEISEKSEIFDDQFSVERPDGSNFTLKIRSTKLEDSAMYFCASTQKGIYGYTFGSGTRLTVV.

The J gene is TRBJ2-5, the V gene TRBV5-1; D is uncertain. Trimming pared 4 bases from V and 4 bases from J, leaving 11 bases between. The V gene's germline CDR1 is SGHRS and CDR2 YFSETQ. This CDR3 comprises 13 residues. CDR3 bases: TGCGCCAGCAGCCCGTCCGGTAGAGAGACCCAGTACTTC. It codes for CASSPSGRETQYF.

The chain recombines TRBV20-1 with TRBJ2-5; the D is unclear. CDR3 size: 11 residues. Deletions cut 4 bases from V and 5 bases from J, with 8 bases between. The V gene's germline CDR1 is DFQATT and CDR2 SNEGSKA (reference sequence). The CDR3 DNA follows: TGCAGTGCTAATGAACCGGAGACCCAGTACTTC. It specifies CSANEPETQYF.

The chain joins TRBV28 to TRBJ2-1; no clear D gene. Germline V gene data show CDR1 as MDHEN and CDR2 as SYDVKM. The CDR3 sequence is 12 residues long. Between the trimmed V and J ends, which lost 3 bases and 12 bases, there was a span of 12 bases. The CDR3 DNA reads as TGTGCCAGCAGTTTGGGATGGTCGGGGCAGTTCTTC. Protein sequence: CASSLGWSGQFF.

The chain has TRBV11-3 and TRBJ2-7, with TRBD1 matching over 7 bases. CDR1 SGHNT and CDR2 YENEEA come from the germline V gene. The CDR3 length is 14 residues. The V and J ends lost 5 bases and 5 bases, in that order; junction bases with no gene match: 9. The CDR3 DNA follows: TGTGCCAGCAGCCGCGGACAGGTAGGAGACGAGCAGTACTTC. Protein sequence: CASSRGQVGDEQYF.

V usage is TRBV7-3 and J usage is TRBJ1-3, with D uncertain. In germline, CDR1 is SGHTA, CDR2 FQGTGA. V gave up 5 bases and J gave up 2 bases, with 16 bases separating them. CDR3 length: 16 residues. In DNA form, the CDR3 reads TGTGCCAGCAGCCAAAACAGTGCGACCACTGGAAACACCATATATTTT. Encoded protein: CASSQNSATTGNTIYF.

J is TRBJ2-7 and V is TRBV2, with unresolved D. Trimming left V 2 bases short and J 5 bases short, with 4 bases between. The CDR3 runs to 11 residues. Germline CDR1 SNHLY, CDR2 FYNNEI. The CDR3 coding sequence is TGTGCCAGCAGTGAAATCCACGAGCAGTACTTC. This codes for CASSEIHEQYF.

The V and J genes are TRBV5-1 and TRBJ1-1; possible D gene TRBD1, 5 bases. Trimming took 4 bases from V and 2 from J, leaving 18 bases between them. The CDR3 length is 16 residues. Germline CDR1 SGHRS, CDR2 YFSETQ. This CDR3 reads CASSHWVPGDNTEAFF. CDR3 nucleotide sequence: TGCGCCAGCAGCCACTGGGTCCCGGGGGACAACACTGAAGCTTTCTTT.

The chain has TRBV5-8 and TRBJ2-1; 9 positions match TRBD2. This CDR3 spans 17 amino acids. Germline V lookup: CDR1 SGHTS, CDR2 YDEGEE. V trimming: 4 bases; J trimming: 4 bases; junction bases outside the gene matches: 12. CDR3 DNA sequence: TGTGCCAGCAGCCTACCTGGCGGGGGGGGTCCTTACAATGAGCAGTTCTTC. Protein: CASSLPGGGGPYNEQFF.

V is TRBV5-1 and J is TRBJ1-1, with D perhaps TRBD1 (5 bases). Germline lookup yields CDR1 SGHRS and CDR2 YFSETQ. Trimming removed 4 bases from V and 6 bases from J, with 22 bases in between. CDR3 length equals 16 residues. Here the CDR3 DNA reads TGCGCCAGCAGCCAGACGGGACCAGAGGCGAGCGCTGAAGCTTTCTTT. This gives the protein CASSQTGPEASAEAFF. Filled out from reference TRBV5-1 and TRBJ1-1, the complete variable domain reads KAGVTQTPRYLIKTRGQQVTLSCSPISGHRSVSWYQQTPGQGLQFLFEYFSETQRNKGNFPGRFSGRQFSNSRSEMNVSTLELGDSALYLCASSQTGPEASAEAFFGQGTRLTVV.

This clone was counted a single time. V is TRBV11-3 and J is TRBJ2-1; 7 bases line up with TRBD2. Trimming took 1 base from V and 5 from J; bases not matched to a gene: 8. CDR1 is SGHNT and CDR2 is YENEEA in the germline V gene. The CDR3 has 16 residues. CDR3 amino acids: CASSLGYSGGNNEQFF. The CDR3 DNA follows: TGTGCCAGCAGCTTAGGTTATTCGGGGGGAAACAATGAGCAGTTCTTC.

Concerning this clone itself: Mismatch with germline at one junction end may stem from a read error. V and J are TRBV6-5 and TRBJ1-3, with D unclear. Germline V gene sequence: CDR1 MNHEY, CDR2 SVGAGI. The CDR3 spans 16 residues. CDR3 in amino acids: CASSYSPRAIGSTIYF. Written as DNA, the CDR3 is TGTGCCAGCAGTTACTCCCCCCGGGCTATAGGAAGCACCATATATTTT.

V usage is TRBV13 and J usage is TRBJ2-7; D is uncertain. The CDR3 has 13 amino acids. V lost 4 bases and J 6 bases, leaving 13 bases between the germline ends. Germline loops: CDR1 PRHDT, CDR2 FYEKMQ (reference sequence). CDR3 sequence reads: CASSSTFFPEQYF. For the CDR3, the DNA is TGTGCCAGCAGCTCCACTTTTTTTCCCGAGCAGTACTTC.

The CDR3 spells CASSPLRNQPQHF. The CDR3 DNA is TGTGCCAGCTCACCACTCAGAAATCAGCCCCAGCATTTT. The rearrangement uses TRBV18 and TRBJ1-5, with D unresolved. The CDR3 covers 13 residues. Germline V gene sequence: CDR1 KGHSH, CDR2 LQKENI. Deletions cut 1 base from V and 4 bases from J, with 5 bases between.

The chain joins TRBV5-5 to TRBJ1-1, with no clear D. Trimming stripped 4 bases from V and 1 base from J, with 14 bases between. CDR1 is SGHKS, CDR2 YYEKEE, per germline (reference sequence). The CDR3 is 15 residues long. In nucleotides, the CDR3 is TGTGCCAGCAGCCCCCCCGGGCGTACGAACACTGAAGCTTTCTTT. This encodes CASSPPGRTNTEAFF.

This clone ranks as medium-sized. The chain is built from TRBV7-8 and TRBJ1-3, with TRBD1 matching over 7 bases. The length of the CDR3 is 16 residues. Trimming cost V 5 bases and J 0 bases; bases outside gene matches: 7. Germline CDR1 SGHVS, CDR2 FQNEAQ. CDR3 sequence (DNA): TGTGCCAGCAGCCGAAACTCAGGGGGCTCTGGAAACACCATATATTTT. It specifies CASSRNSGGSGNTIYF.

This clone was recorded a few times. The chain joins TRBV7-2 to TRBJ2-5; D remains ambiguous. This CDR3 is built from 14 residues. Germline loops: CDR1 SGHTA, CDR2 FQGNSA. Trimming took off 3 bases at V and 5 bases at J, with 13 bases between the two ends. The CDR3 nucleotides are TGTGCCAGCAGCTTCAGTGGTAGCAGGGAGACCCAGTACTTC. It encodes CASSFSGSRETQYF.

This chain links TRBV5-5 with TRBJ2-5; D might be TRBD1 or TRBD2, each matching 5 bases. The CDR3 has 14 amino acids. The germline CDR1 and CDR2 sequences are SGHKS and YYEKEE (reference sequence). V dropped 2 bases and J dropped 5 bases, with 13 bases sitting between them. In DNA form, the CDR3 reads TGTGCCAGCAGCTTCCTAAATGAGGGGGAGACCCAGTACTTC. Translating it yields CASSFLNEGETQYF.

This chain links TRBV7-9 with TRBJ2-7; no firm D call. Germline loops: CDR1 SEHNR, CDR2 FQNEAQ (reference sequence). Trimming removed 5 bases at V and 6 bases at J, with 5 bases between. The CDR3 is 10 residues long. The CDR3 protein is CASSPIEQYF. Here the CDR3 DNA reads TGTGCCAGCAGCCCCATCGAGCAGTACTTC.

V usage is TRBV27 and J usage is TRBJ2-6; D is ambiguous. Germline V gene lookup returns CDR1 MNHEY and CDR2 SMNVEV (reference sequence). V lost 2 bases and J 0 bases, leaving 5 bases between the germline ends. This CDR3 spans 15 amino acids. CDR3 in DNA: TGTGCCAGCAGTTTAGGCAGCTCTGGGGCCAACGTCCTGACTTTC. This sequence encodes CASSLGSSGANVLTF. The variable domain in full, completed from reference TRBV27 and TRBJ2-6, reads EAQVTQNPRYLITVTGKKLTVTCSQNMNHEYMSWYRQDPGLGLRQIYYSMNVEVTDKGDVPEGYKVSRKEKRNFPLILESPSPNQTSLYFCASSLGSSGANVLTFGAGSRLTVL.

This chain uses TRBV25-1 with TRBJ1-5, with a weak D call TRBD1 (6 bases). Germline V gene lookup returns CDR1 MGHDK and CDR2 SYGVNS. V was clipped by 5 bases and J by 3 bases, with 11 bases between them. This CDR3 is built from 14 residues. CDR3: CASSPTGLNQPQHF. The CDR3 nucleotides are TGTGCCAGCAGTCCCACAGGGCTCAATCAGCCCCAGCATTTT.